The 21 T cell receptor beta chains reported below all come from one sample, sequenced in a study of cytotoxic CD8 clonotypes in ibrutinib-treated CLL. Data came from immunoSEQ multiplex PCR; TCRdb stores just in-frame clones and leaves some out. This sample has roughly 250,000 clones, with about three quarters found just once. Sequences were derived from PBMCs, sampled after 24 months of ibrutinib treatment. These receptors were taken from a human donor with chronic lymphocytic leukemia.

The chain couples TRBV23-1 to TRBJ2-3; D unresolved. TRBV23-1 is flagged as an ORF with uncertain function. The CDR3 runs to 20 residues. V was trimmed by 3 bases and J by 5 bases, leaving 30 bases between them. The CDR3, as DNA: TGCGCCAGCAGTCACTTCAGCGATTTTTTGTGCCGGGCATTTAGAGATACGCAGTATTTT. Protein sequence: CASSHFSDFLCRAFRDTQYF.

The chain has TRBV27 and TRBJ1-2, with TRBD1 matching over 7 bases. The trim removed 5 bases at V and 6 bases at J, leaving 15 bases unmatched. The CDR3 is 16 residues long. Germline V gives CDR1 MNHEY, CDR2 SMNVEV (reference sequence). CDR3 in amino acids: CASSPIAAGGYDGYTF. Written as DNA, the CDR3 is TGTGCCAGCAGTCCGATCGCCGCAGGGGGATACGATGGCTACACCTTC.

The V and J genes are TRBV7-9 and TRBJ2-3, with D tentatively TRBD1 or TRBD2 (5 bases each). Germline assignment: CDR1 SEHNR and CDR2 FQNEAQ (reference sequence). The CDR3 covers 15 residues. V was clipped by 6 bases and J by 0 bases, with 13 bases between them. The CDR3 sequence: CASRPLGASTDTQYF. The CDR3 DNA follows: TGTGCCAGCAGGCCCCTCGGGGCTAGCACAGATACGCAGTATTTT.

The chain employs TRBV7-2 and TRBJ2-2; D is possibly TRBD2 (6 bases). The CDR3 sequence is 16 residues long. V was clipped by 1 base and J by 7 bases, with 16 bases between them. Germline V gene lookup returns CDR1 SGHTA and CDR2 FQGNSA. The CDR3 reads CASSLVTGEAGGELFF. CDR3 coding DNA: TGTGCCAGCAGCTTAGTTACTGGGGAGGCCGGCGGGGAGCTGTTTTTT.

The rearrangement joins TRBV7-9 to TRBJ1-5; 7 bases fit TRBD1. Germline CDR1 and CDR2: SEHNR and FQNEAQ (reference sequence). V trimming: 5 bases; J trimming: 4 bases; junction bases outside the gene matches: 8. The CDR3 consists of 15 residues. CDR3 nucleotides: TGTGCCAGCAGCAGGACCGGGACAGATAATCAGCCCCAGCATTTT. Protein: CASSRTGTDNQPQHF.

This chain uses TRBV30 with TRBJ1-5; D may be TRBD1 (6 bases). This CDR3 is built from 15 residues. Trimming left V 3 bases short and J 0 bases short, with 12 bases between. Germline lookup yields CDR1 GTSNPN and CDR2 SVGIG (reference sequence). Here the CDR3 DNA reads TGTGCCTGGAGCTCAGGGGCCCTTAGCAATCAGCCCCAGCATTTT. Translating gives CAWSSGALSNQPQHF. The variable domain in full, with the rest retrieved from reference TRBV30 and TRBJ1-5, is SQTIHQWPATLVQPVGSPLSLECTVEGTSNPNLYWYRQAAGRGLQLLFYSVGIGQISSEVPQNLSASRPQDRQFILSSKKLLLSDSGFYLCAWSSGALSNQPQHFGDGTRLSIL.

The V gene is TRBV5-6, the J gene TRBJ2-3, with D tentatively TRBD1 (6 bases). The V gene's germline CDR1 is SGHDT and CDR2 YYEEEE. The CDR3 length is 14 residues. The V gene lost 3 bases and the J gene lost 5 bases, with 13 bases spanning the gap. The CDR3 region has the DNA TGTGCCAGCAGCTCAACAGGGTCAATAGATACGCAGTATTTT. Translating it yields CASSSTGSIDTQYF. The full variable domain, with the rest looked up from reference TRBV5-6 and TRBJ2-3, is DAGVTQSPTHLIKTRGQQVTLRCSPKSGHDTVSWYQQALGQGPQFIFQYYEEEERQRGNFPDRFSGHQFPNYSSELNVNALLLGDSALYLCASSSTGSIDTQYFGPGTRLTVL.

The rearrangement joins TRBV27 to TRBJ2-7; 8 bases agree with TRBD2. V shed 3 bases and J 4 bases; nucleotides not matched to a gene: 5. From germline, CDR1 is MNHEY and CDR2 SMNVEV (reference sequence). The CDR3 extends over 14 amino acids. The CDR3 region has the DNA TGTGCCAGCAGTTTTTCGGGGGGGAGGTACGAGCAGTACTTC. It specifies CASSFSGGRYEQYF.

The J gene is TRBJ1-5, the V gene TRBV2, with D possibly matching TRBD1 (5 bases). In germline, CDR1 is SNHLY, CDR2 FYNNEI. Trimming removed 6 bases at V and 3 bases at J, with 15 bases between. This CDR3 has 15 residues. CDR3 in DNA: TGTGCCAGCAGGACCTTCCGGGACCTCAATCAGCCCCAGCATTTT. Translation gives CASRTFRDLNQPQHF.

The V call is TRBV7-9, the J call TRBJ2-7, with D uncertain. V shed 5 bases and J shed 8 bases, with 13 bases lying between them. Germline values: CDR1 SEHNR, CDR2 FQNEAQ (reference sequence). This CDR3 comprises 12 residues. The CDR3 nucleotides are TGTGCCAGCAGCCCCCGGGTTAGGCAGCAGTACTTC. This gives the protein CASSPRVRQQYF.

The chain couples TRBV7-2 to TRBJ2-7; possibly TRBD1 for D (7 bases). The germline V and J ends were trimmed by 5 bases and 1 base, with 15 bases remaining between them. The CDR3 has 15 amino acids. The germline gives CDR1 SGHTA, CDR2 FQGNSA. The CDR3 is CASSRPRGTSYEQYF. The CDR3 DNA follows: TGTGCCAGCAGCCGTCCCAGGGGGACTTCCTACGAGCAGTACTTC. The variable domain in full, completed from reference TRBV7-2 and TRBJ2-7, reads GAGVSQSPSNKVTEKGKDVELRCDPISGHTALYWYRQSLGQGLEFLIYFQGNSAPDKSGLPSDRFSAERTGGSVSTLTIQRTQQEDSAVYLCASSRPRGTSYEQYFGPGTRLTVT.

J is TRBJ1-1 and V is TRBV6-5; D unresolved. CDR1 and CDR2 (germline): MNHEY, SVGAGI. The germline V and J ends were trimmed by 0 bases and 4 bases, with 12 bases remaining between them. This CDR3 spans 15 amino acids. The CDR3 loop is CASSYSSDAGTEAFF. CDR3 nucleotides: TGTGCCAGCAGTTACTCGAGCGACGCTGGCACTGAAGCTTTCTTT.

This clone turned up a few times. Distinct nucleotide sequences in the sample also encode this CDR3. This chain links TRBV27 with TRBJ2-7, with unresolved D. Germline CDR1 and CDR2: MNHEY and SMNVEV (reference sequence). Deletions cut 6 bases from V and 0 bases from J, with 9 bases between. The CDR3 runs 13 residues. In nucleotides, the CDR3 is TGTGCCAGCAGCTTAAGGGTCTCCTACGAGCAGTACTTC. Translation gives CASSLRVSYEQYF.

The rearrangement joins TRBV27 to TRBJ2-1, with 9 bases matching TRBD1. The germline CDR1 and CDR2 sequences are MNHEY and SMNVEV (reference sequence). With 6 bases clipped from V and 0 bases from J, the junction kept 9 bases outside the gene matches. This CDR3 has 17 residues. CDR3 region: CASRPMTGGSSYNEQFF. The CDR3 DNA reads TGTGCCAGCAGACCCATGACAGGGGGGAGCTCCTACAATGAGCAGTTCTTC.

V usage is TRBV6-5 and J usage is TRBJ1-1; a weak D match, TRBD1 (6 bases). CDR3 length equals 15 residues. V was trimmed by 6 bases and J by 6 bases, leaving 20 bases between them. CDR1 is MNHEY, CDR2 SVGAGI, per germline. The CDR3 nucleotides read TGTGCCAGCAGCGAGAGCAGGGGTGGGTCGGCTGAAGCTTTCTTT. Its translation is CASSESRGGSAEAFF.

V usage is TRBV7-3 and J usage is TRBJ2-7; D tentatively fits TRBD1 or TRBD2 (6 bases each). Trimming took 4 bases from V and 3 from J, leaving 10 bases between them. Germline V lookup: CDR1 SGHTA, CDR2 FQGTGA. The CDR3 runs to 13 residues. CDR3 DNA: TGTGCCAGCAGCTGGGGGGCCCGCTACGAGCAGTACTTC. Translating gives CASSWGARYEQYF.

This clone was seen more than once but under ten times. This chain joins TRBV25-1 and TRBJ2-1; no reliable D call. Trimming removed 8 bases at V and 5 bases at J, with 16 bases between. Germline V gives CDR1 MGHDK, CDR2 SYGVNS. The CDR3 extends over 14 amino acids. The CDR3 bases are TGTGCCAGCGAAGACCTCAGCGAGCACAATGAGCAGTTCTTC. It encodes CASEDLSEHNEQFF.

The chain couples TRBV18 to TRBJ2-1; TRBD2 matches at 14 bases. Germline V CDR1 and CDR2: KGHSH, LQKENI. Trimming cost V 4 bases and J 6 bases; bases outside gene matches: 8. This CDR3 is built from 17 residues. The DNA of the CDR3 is TGTGCCAGCTCACAGGGACTAGCGGGAGAGGGGGGCAATGAGCAGTTCTTC. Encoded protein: CASSQGLAGEGGNEQFF. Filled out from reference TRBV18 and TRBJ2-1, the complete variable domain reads NAGVMQNPRHLVRRRGQEARLRCSPMKGHSHVYWYRQLPEEGLKFMVYLQKENIIDESGMPKERFSAEFPKEGPSILRIQQVVRGDSAAYFCASSQGLAGEGGNEQFFGPGTRLTVL.

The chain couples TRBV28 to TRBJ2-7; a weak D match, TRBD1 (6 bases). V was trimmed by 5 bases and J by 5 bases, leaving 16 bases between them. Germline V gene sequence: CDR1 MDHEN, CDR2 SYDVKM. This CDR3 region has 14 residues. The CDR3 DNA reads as TGTGCCAGCAGTCTGGGGGCGTCGGACAACGAGCAGTACTTC. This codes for CASSLGASDNEQYF. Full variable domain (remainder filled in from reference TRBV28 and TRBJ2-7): DVKVTQSSRYLVKRTGEKVFLECVQDMDHENMFWYRQDPGLGLRLIYFSYDVKMKEKGDIPEGYSVSREKKERFSLILESASTNQTSMYLCASSLGASDNEQYFGPGTRLTVT.

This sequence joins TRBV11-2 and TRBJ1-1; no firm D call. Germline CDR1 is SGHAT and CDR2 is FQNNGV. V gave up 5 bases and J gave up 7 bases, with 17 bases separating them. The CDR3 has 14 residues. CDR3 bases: TGTGCCAGCAGCACGACGTGGTCTAAAATTGAAGCTTTCTTT. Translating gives CASSTTWSKIEAFF.

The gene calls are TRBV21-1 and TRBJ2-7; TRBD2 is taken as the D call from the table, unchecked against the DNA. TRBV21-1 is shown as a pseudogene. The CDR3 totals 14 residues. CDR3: CASSKLGREDEQYF. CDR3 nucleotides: TGTGCCAGCAGCAAGTTGGGGCGGGAGGACGAGCAGTACTTC.